The TCR beta chain described here comes from a study of T cell repertoires and Cas9 in healthy adults. Study as a whole: Characterization of SpCas9-reactive CD4 and CD8 T cells covered multi-effector potency, cytotoxicity and lineage.

V lost 5 bases to trimming and J lost 2 bases; unmatched junction nucleotides: 6. The germline V gene has CDR1 MNHEY and CDR2 SVGAGI. The CDR3 runs 15 residues. The assay was immunoSEQ multiplex PCR, and TCRdb's table has in-frame clones only and misses some. The data show about 13,000 clones, roughly 89% seen once. General observations from the study: In vitro, SpCas9-reactive Tregs were reported to curb effector T cell proliferation and function.

This clone was counted only a few times. The target antigen is unknown. This receptor was obtained from a human donor in good health. This sequence joins TRBV6-5 and TRBJ1-1, with 9 bases that match TRBD1. Sequencing was done on a sample of Tregs (CD4+, CD25+, CD127-, CD137-, CD154-) from PBMCs; culture status not recorded. The CDR3 DNA is TGTGCCAGCAGTCGAAATACAGGGGGCAACACTGAAGCTTTCTTT. Its protein is CASSRNTGGNTEAFF.